Presented here are 6 T cell receptor beta chains from one specimen sequenced in a study of blood T cells in healthy people across ages. For the second PCR, which ran for about 7 to 12 cycles, a sample-barcoded 5' primer and a J-beta primer mix were used. TCRdb ran MiXCR on the 5' RACE reads and lists one entry per CDR3 protein. The repertoire holds about 900,000 distinct CDR3 sequences, with 45% to 50% as singletons. Sequencing was carried out using blood. Receptors originate from a man younger than 40 in good health.

This chain uses TRBV10-3 with TRBJ2-7, with unresolved D. In germline, CDR1 is ENHRY, CDR2 SYGVKD. Trimming cost V 5 bases and J 0 bases, with 8 bases left between them. The CDR3 covers 13 residues. The CDR3 DNA reads TGTGCCATCAGTCCCATCAGCTCCTACGAGCAGTACTTC. It translates to CAISPISSYEQYF.

The J gene is TRBJ1-5, the V gene TRBV19; D not certain. Between the trimmed V and J ends, which lost 8 bases and 0 bases, there was a span of 11 bases. CDR3 length equals 14 residues. Germline CDR1 reads LNHDA; CDR2 reads SQIVND (reference sequence). CDR3 protein: CASWSRGSNQPQHF. For the CDR3, the DNA is TGTGCCAGTTGGTCACGGGGTAGCAATCAGCCCCAGCATTTT.

This chain joins TRBV18 and TRBJ2-7; a weak D match, TRBD1 (5 bases). The V gene lost 8 bases and the J gene lost 5 bases, with 13 bases spanning the gap. The germline CDR1 and CDR2 sequences are KGHSH and LQKENI. The CDR3 runs 12 residues. In DNA form, the CDR3 reads TGTGCCAGCGCTTTAAAGGGGAACGAGCAGTACTTC. Translation: CASALKGNEQYF.

CDR3: CASSAGFKGETQYF. The DNA for the CDR3 is TGCGCCAGCAGCGCGGGATTCAAAGGGGAGACCCAGTACTTC. V is TRBV5-1 and J is TRBJ2-5; D possibly corresponds to TRBD2 (6 bases). The CDR3 extends over 14 amino acids. Germline CDR1 SGHRS, CDR2 YFSETQ. Trimming pared 4 bases from V and 5 bases from J, leaving 15 bases between.

The chain employs TRBV20-1 and TRBJ2-5, with D possibly TRBD2 on 5 matching bases. Germline V CDR1 and CDR2: DFQATT, SNEGSKA (reference sequence). CDR3 size: 14 residues. Trimming left V 4 bases short and J 13 bases short, with 25 bases between. The CDR3 bases are TGCAGTGCTACCCGAGCGGTCCAAAAATACGAGCGGTACTTC. This sequence encodes CSATRAVQKYERYF.

The V call is TRBV14, the J call TRBJ1-6, with D tentatively TRBD1 (6 bases). Germline assignment: CDR1 SGHDN and CDR2 FVKESK. V dropped 4 bases and J dropped 11 bases, with 15 bases sitting between them. The length of the CDR3 is 14 residues. In DNA form, the CDR3 reads TGTGCCAGCAGCCCCCGTACAGGGTCGACACCCCTCCACTTT. The encoded protein is CASSPRTGSTPLHF.